A single sample is the source of the 11 T cell receptor beta chains below, sequenced in a study of CD8 T cells in Susac syndrome. RNA amounts of roughly 0.45 to 1 ug underwent reverse transcription with random hexamers. TCRdb re-derived calls from the immunoSEQ multiplex PCR reads in MiXCR, one entry per CDR3 protein. The repertoire holds about 430,000 distinct CDR3 sequences, with 75% to 90% as singletons. The specimen was CD8+ T cells from PBMCs. These receptors originate from a human donor with multiple sclerosis.

The V call is TRBV10-2, the J call TRBJ2-1; the D call may be TRBD1 or TRBD2 (6 bases each). The germline V and J ends were trimmed by 0 bases and 9 bases, with 9 bases remaining between them. From germline, CDR1 is WSHSY and CDR2 SAAADI. CDR3 length: 13 amino acids. The CDR3 spells CASSESGGGEQFF. The CDR3 nucleotides are TGCGCCAGCAGTGAGTCGGGGGGCGGTGAGCAGTTCTTC.

The V gene is TRBV10-3, the J gene TRBJ1-5; D unresolved. In germline, CDR1 is ENHRY, CDR2 SYGVKD. The CDR3 has 13 amino acids. V was shortened by 2 bases and J by 6 bases, with 8 bases between the two germline ends. In DNA form, the CDR3 reads TGTGCCATCAGTGAGCAGGCTGGTCAGCCCCAGCATTTT. Protein: CAISEQAGQPQHF.

This clonotype appeared once. V is TRBV27 and J is TRBJ2-1, with D hard to call. V was pared by 5 bases and J by 6 bases, with 11 bases between. The CDR3 is 13 residues long. The V gene's germline CDR1 is MNHEY and CDR2 SMNVEV (reference sequence). The CDR3 DNA reads TGTGCCAGCAGTCTGAACTACGTCAATGAGCAGTTCTTC. It codes for CASSLNYVNEQFF.

The rearrangement links TRBV27 to TRBJ2-7, with D perhaps TRBD2 (6 bases). The CDR3 is 15 residues long. V lost 8 bases, J lost 3 bases, and 20 bases lay in between. From germline, CDR1 is MNHEY and CDR2 SMNVEV (reference sequence). CDR3 in amino acids: CASQTGSSDHYEQYF. CDR3 bases: TGTGCCAGCCAAACCGGGTCTAGCGATCACTACGAGCAGTACTTC.

The V call is TRBV10-2, the J call TRBJ2-7; the D is unclear. This CDR3 has 13 residues. Trimming stripped 2 bases from V and 2 bases from J, with 7 bases between. Per the germline V gene, CDR1 is WSHSY and CDR2 is SAAADI. CDR3 nucleotides: TGCGCCAGCAGTGAGCTGGGCCCCTACGAGCAGTACTTC. Translating it yields CASSELGPYEQYF.

The chain is built from TRBV28 and TRBJ2-1, with unresolved D. This CDR3 is built from 14 residues. The V gene lost 6 bases and the J gene lost 0 bases, with 9 bases spanning the gap. CDR1 MDHEN and CDR2 SYDVKM come from the germline V gene. Written as DNA, the CDR3 is TGTGCCAGCAGCCTAGTCCGCTCCTACAATGAGCAGTTCTTC. This translates into CASSLVRSYNEQFF.

The CDR3 reads CASSIEGSNTEAFF. The CDR3 DNA reads as TGTGCCAGTAGTATAGAGGGGTCGAACACTGAAGCTTTCTTT. The chain couples TRBV19 to TRBJ1-1; the D is unclear. This CDR3 contains 14 residues. V was trimmed by 0 bases and J by 1 base, leaving 6 bases between them. CDR1 LNHDA and CDR2 SQIVND come from the germline V gene (reference sequence).

The rearrangement joins TRBV24-1 to TRBJ1-5; D call uncertain. There are 10 residues in the CDR3. The germline V gene encodes CDR1 KGHDR and CDR2 SFDVKD. V lost 3 bases to trimming and J lost 7 bases, with 0 bases between them. In DNA, the CDR3 is TGTGCCACCAGTGATCAGCCCCAGCATTTT. Its translation is CATSDQPQHF.

The chain carries TRBV30 and TRBJ2-7, with TRBD1 identical over 8 bases. The CDR3 runs to 12 residues. In germline, CDR1 is GTSNPN, CDR2 SVGIG (reference sequence). The junction had 3 bases not matched to a gene; V was cut back by 1 base and J by 7 bases. The CDR3 DNA reads TGTGCCTGGAGTGCGGGGACAGGTGAGCAGTACTTC. This encodes CAWSAGTGEQYF.

For the CDR3, the DNA is TGCGCCAGCAGCTTGGAATGGCGGAGAGGCTACACCTTC. Encoded protein: CASSLEWRRGYTF. This rearrangement joins TRBV5-1 to TRBJ1-2; D remains ambiguous. From germline, CDR1 is SGHRS and CDR2 YFSETQ. This CDR3 contains 13 residues. Trimming pared 0 bases from V and 8 bases from J, leaving 11 bases between.

The chain links TRBV29-1 to TRBJ1-2; weak D call: TRBD1 (6 bases). Germline V gene sequence: CDR1 SQVTM, CDR2 ANQGSEA. The CDR3 covers 11 residues. The V end lost 5 bases, the J end lost 4 bases, and 8 bases lay between the germline ends. CDR3 residues: CSVTGPYGYTF. The DNA of the CDR3 is TGCAGCGTTACAGGGCCCTATGGCTACACCTTC.